The 29 T cell receptor beta chains below all came from one sample that was sequenced in a study of blood T cell repertoires in COVID-19. Sequencing used immunoSEQ multiplex PCR; TCRdb keeps in-frame clones, though not all of them. The table records under 300,000 clones, 82% of them present only once. Sequencing was carried out using peripheral blood. These receptors originate from a woman aged 55-69 years with active or convalescent COVID-19.

This CDR3 is CASSYTRGYTF. The CDR3 nucleotides are TGTGCCAGCAGTTACACGCGGGGCTACACCTTC. The chain recombines TRBV6-5 with TRBJ1-2; no clear D gene. V lost 2 bases and J 8 bases, leaving 6 bases between the germline ends. Germline lookup yields CDR1 MNHEY and CDR2 SVGAGI. The CDR3 covers 11 residues.

V and J are TRBV12-3 or TRBV12-4 and TRBJ1-2; a weak D match, TRBD1 (6 bases). The CDR3 loop spans 13 amino acids. Between the trimmed V and J ends, which lost 3 bases and 6 bases, there was a span of 11 bases. CDR3 nucleotides: TGTGCCAGCAGTTTTGGGCAGGGGCATGGCTACACCTTC. Translating it yields CASSFGQGHGYTF.

The chain employs TRBV7-6 and TRBJ2-7; 8 nucleotides align to TRBD1. The CDR3 contains 14 residues. V was clipped by 4 bases and J by 0 bases; unmatched bases: 2. Germline V gene sequence: CDR1 SGHVS, CDR2 FNYEAQ. CDR3 nucleotides: TGTGCCAGCAGCTCCAGGGGGCGCTCCTACGAGCAGTACTTC. Amino acid sequence: CASSSRGRSYEQYF.

Turning to this clone: Distinct nucleotide sequences in the sample also encode this CDR3. This chain connects TRBV7-9 to TRBJ2-1; 9 bases are shared with TRBD2. Trimming at V came to 1 base and at J to 4 bases, leaving 2 bases not matched to a gene. The length of the CDR3 is 15 residues. Germline loops: CDR1 SEHNR, CDR2 FQNEAQ (reference sequence). CDR3: CASSLGGGAYNEQFF. In DNA form, the CDR3 reads TGTGCCAGCAGCTTAGGCGGGGGGGCTTACAATGAGCAGTTCTTC.

Here the CDR3 reads CASRRREGNQPQHF. The CDR3 region has the DNA TGTGCCAGCCGTCGGAGGGAGGGTAATCAGCCCCAGCATTTT. The chain combines TRBV2 with TRBJ1-5; D remains unclear. This CDR3 has 14 residues. Germline loops: CDR1 SNHLY, CDR2 FYNNEI. The ends were cut back, 8 bases at V and 4 bases at J, with 15 bases in the middle.

The chain is built from TRBV6-6 and TRBJ1-2; possible D gene TRBD1, 6 bases. There are 14 residues in the CDR3. Trimming shortened V by 7 bases and J by 4 bases, and 16 bases separated the two germline ends. Germline CDR1 and CDR2: MNHNY and SVGAGI (reference sequence). As DNA, the CDR3 is TGTGCCAGCAACAACCGGGACACACCCTATGGCTACACCTTC. This translates into CASNNRDTPYGYTF.

The chain has TRBV2 and TRBJ1-3; no firm D call. CDR1 and CDR2 from the germline V gene are SNHLY and FYNNEI. Trimming took off 7 bases at V and 0 bases at J, with 10 bases between the two ends. The CDR3 sequence is 14 residues long. CDR3 sequence (DNA): TGTGCCAGCACGTTCAGTCGCTCTGGAAACACCATATATTTT. Its translation: CASTFSRSGNTIYF.

The rearrangement joins TRBV4-1 to TRBJ1-2; TRBD1 agrees at 8 bases. V gave up 1 base and J gave up 4 bases; unmatched junction bases: 8. The CDR3 is 16 amino acids. The germline V gene has CDR1 MGHRA and CDR2 YSYEKL. CDR3: CASSQASGTGGYGYTF. CDR3 DNA: TGCGCCAGCAGCCAAGCTTCTGGGACAGGCGGCTATGGCTACACCTTC.

This clone was seen a single time. The chain links TRBV27 to TRBJ1-1; D gene ambiguous. Looked up from germline, CDR1 is MNHEY and CDR2 is SMNVEV (reference sequence). Deletions cut 6 bases from V and 1 base from J, with 9 bases between. The CDR3 is 13 amino acids. The CDR3 sequence: CASSQEANTEAFF. The CDR3 DNA follows: TGTGCCAGCAGCCAGGAAGCGAACACTGAAGCTTTCTTT.

The chain combines TRBV18 with TRBJ2-3; 8 bases agree with TRBD1. From germline, CDR1 is KGHSH and CDR2 LQKENI. The CDR3 has 15 residues. Trimming at V came to 6 bases and at J to 4 bases, leaving 9 bases not matched to a gene. The CDR3 reads CASSTGQVGADTQYF. The CDR3 region has the DNA TGTGCCAGCTCCACGGGACAGGTAGGGGCAGATACGCAGTATTTT.

The chain has TRBV27 and TRBJ2-1, with D possibly matching TRBD1 (6 bases). This CDR3 region has 14 residues. The V and J ends lost 8 bases and 0 bases respectively, with 11 bases between them. Germline CDR1 MNHEY, CDR2 SMNVEV (reference sequence). CDR3 sequence: CASGQLFSYNEQFF. The CDR3 DNA is TGTGCCAGCGGACAGTTGTTCTCCTACAATGAGCAGTTCTTC.

V and J are TRBV5-1 and TRBJ1-3, with 7 bases matching TRBD1. Trimming cost V 4 bases and J 4 bases; bases outside gene matches: 8. From germline, CDR1 is SGHRS and CDR2 YFSETQ. The CDR3 is 15 amino acids. CDR3 nucleotides: TGCGCCAGCAGCAGAGGGCAGGGGGACGGAAACACCATATATTTT. This codes for CASSRGQGDGNTIYF.

Worth noting for this clone: Other nucleotide sequences in the sample specify the same CDR3. The chain carries TRBV3-1 (or the pseudogene TRBV3-2) and TRBJ2-2; weak D call: TRBD2 (6 bases). V gave up 0 bases and J gave up 5 bases, with 7 bases separating them. The CDR3 contains 14 residues. CDR1 is LGHDT and CDR2 is YNNKEL in the germline V gene (reference sequence). CDR3 DNA sequence: TGTGCCAGCAGCCAAGAGGGAGGTACCGGGGAGCTGTTTTTT. Its protein is CASSQEGGTGELFF.

CDR3 DNA: TGCAGGGGCAGGCTTATGTATTTT. This codes for CRGRLMYF. The genes are TRBV20-1 and TRBJ2-3; D not certain. Germline values: CDR1 DFQATT, CDR2 SNEGSKA (reference sequence). The CDR3 runs 8 residues.

In this sample, this clone turned up a few times. This chain uses TRBV7-2 with TRBJ1-2, with 11 bases identical to TRBD1. Germline trimming cut 5 bases from V and 4 bases from J; bases unmatched to any gene: 3. From germline, CDR1 is SGHTA and CDR2 FQGNSA. The CDR3 has 14 amino acids. The CDR3 sequence is CASSPGTGGYGYTF. The CDR3 DNA is TGTGCCAGCAGCCCCGGGACAGGGGGCTATGGCTACACCTTC.

The CDR3 reads CASRRGQGSNQPQHF. Written as DNA, the CDR3 is TGTGCCAGCAGACGTGGACAGGGGTCCAATCAGCCCCAGCATTTT. The V and J genes are TRBV6-5 and TRBJ1-5; 9 bases fit TRBD1. The length of the CDR3 is 15 residues. V lost 6 bases to trimming and J lost 3 bases; unmatched junction nucleotides: 6. Germline assignment: CDR1 MNHEY and CDR2 SVGAGI.

Only a few counts were recorded for this clone. The J gene is TRBJ2-6, the V gene TRBV7-2, with D unresolved. Germline V CDR1 and CDR2: SGHTA, FQGNSA. The V end lost 5 bases, the J end lost 0 bases, and 8 bases lay between the germline ends. The CDR3 is made up of 15 amino acids. The chain's CDR3 is CASSPRSSGANVLTF. The DNA for the CDR3 is TGTGCCAGCAGCCCCCGGAGCTCTGGGGCCAACGTCCTGACTTTC.

This clone has only a few counts. The rearrangement joins TRBV9 to TRBJ1-5; D ambiguous. The germline V gene encodes CDR1 SGDLS and CDR2 YYNGEE. Trimming stripped 0 bases from V and 7 bases from J, with 11 bases between. The CDR3 length is 14 residues. The DNA for the CDR3 is TGTGCCAGCAGCGTAGGAGGCAGCCAGCAGCCCCAGCATTTT. Its protein is CASSVGGSQQPQHF. Full variable domain (remainder filled in from reference TRBV9 and TRBJ1-5): DSGVTQTPKHLITATGQRVTLRCSPRSGDLSVYWYQQSLDQGLQFLIQYYNGEERAKGNILERFSAQQFPDLHSELNLSSLELGDSALYFCASSVGGSQQPQHFGDGTRLSIL.

This clone was seen a single time. V is TRBV5-4 and J is TRBJ2-2; TRBD2 aligns across 10 bases. The CDR3 sequence is 17 residues long. V shed 4 bases, J shed 5 bases, and the junction held 11 bases outside the gene matches. CDR1 is SGHNT and CDR2 is YYREEE in the germline V gene (reference sequence). DNA of the CDR3: TGTGCCAGCAGCCCCGGGGTAGCGGGGGGCCGGACCGGGGAGCTGTTTTTT. This translates into CASSPGVAGGRTGELFF.

This clone appeared a single time. The V and J genes are TRBV6-2 or TRBV6-3 and TRBJ2-1; 7 bases line up with TRBD2. V was clipped by 5 bases and J by 10 bases; unmatched bases: 8. Looked up from germline, CDR1 is MNHEY and CDR2 is SVGEGT. The CDR3 is 13 amino acids. Here the CDR3 reads CASSPWGGKEQFF. In nucleotides, the CDR3 is TGTGCCAGCAGTCCCTGGGGGGGGAAGGAGCAGTTCTTC.

This clone was seen only a few times. V and J are TRBV4-2 and TRBJ2-1, with D perhaps matching TRBD2 (5 bases). Germline V gene data show CDR1 as LGHNA and CDR2 as YNFKEQ. The CDR3 has 18 residues. V dropped 0 bases and J dropped 0 bases, with 15 bases sitting between them. As DNA, the CDR3 is TGTGCCAGCAGCCAAGAGGGCGGAACTAGTAGCTCCTACAATGAGCAGTTCTTC. Protein: CASSQEGGTSSSYNEQFF.

This clone has just a few counts. The V call is TRBV9, the J call TRBJ1-5; D gene ambiguous. This CDR3 has 14 amino acids. Germline V lookup: CDR1 SGDLS, CDR2 YYNGEE. Trimming cost V 2 bases and J 1 base, with 7 bases left between them. CDR3 amino acids: CASSVTESNQPQHF. The CDR3 region has the DNA TGTGCCAGCAGCGTTACAGAGAGCAATCAGCCCCAGCATTTT. Combining the CDR3 with reference TRBV9 and TRBJ1-5 gives the whole variable domain DSGVTQTPKHLITATGQRVTLRCSPRSGDLSVYWYQQSLDQGLQFLIQYYNGEERAKGNILERFSAQQFPDLHSELNLSSLELGDSALYFCASSVTESNQPQHFGDGTRLSIL.

The chain links TRBV7-2 to TRBJ1-3, with 8 bases lining up with TRBD1. This CDR3 comprises 15 residues. V shed 5 bases and J 4 bases; nucleotides not matched to a gene: 7. Germline assignment: CDR1 SGHTA and CDR2 FQGNSA. The CDR3 protein is CASSQQGVGGNTIYF. The CDR3 nucleotides are TGTGCCAGCAGCCAACAGGGGGTAGGGGGAAACACCATATATTTT.

Here the CDR3 reads CASRTDLAGEQYF. The CDR3 region has the DNA TGTGCCAGTCGGACGGATTTGGCAGGGGAGCAGTACTTC. The chain joins TRBV25-1 to TRBJ2-7; the D gene is possibly TRBD1 (5 bases). V lost 9 bases to trimming and J lost 7 bases, with 19 bases between them. Germline-derived CDR1 and CDR2 are MGHDK and SYGVNS. The CDR3 is made up of 13 amino acids.

This chain links TRBV5-6 with TRBJ1-2; D might be TRBD1 (5 bases). CDR3 length: 16 amino acids. The V gene lost 4 bases and the J gene lost 0 bases, with 16 bases spanning the gap. Germline V CDR1 and CDR2: SGHDT, YYEEEE. The CDR3 sequence is CASSPGPRLANYGYTF. The CDR3, as DNA: TGTGCCAGCAGCCCGGGACCTCGACTAGCTAACTATGGCTACACCTTC.

This chain joins TRBV18 and TRBJ1-4, with D hard to call. The germline V and J ends were trimmed by 2 bases and 5 bases, with 15 bases remaining between them. The CDR3 totals 16 residues. Germline CDR1 reads KGHSH; CDR2 reads LQKENI. The chain's CDR3 is CASSPEAGLRNEKLFF. Here the CDR3 DNA reads TGTGCCAGCTCACCAGAGGCGGGTCTGAGGAATGAAAAACTGTTTTTT.

The rearrangement links TRBV19 to TRBJ1-1, with D tentatively TRBD1 (5 bases). Germline values: CDR1 LNHDA, CDR2 SQIVND (reference sequence). The CDR3 length is 17 residues. V lost 9 bases, J lost 1 base, and 24 bases lay in between. CDR3 amino acids: CARGNTQTWGSNTEAFF. The DNA of the CDR3 is TGTGCCAGGGGGAATACTCAAACCTGGGGCTCGAACACTGAAGCTTTCTTT.

This CDR3 reads CAISERGPRETQYF. CDR3 sequence (DNA): TGTGCCATCAGTGAAAGAGGGCCTAGAGAGACCCAGTACTTC. This chain uses TRBV10-3 with TRBJ2-5; D is possibly TRBD2 (5 bases). Germline assignment: CDR1 ENHRY and CDR2 SYGVKD. V dropped 3 bases and J dropped 4 bases, with 12 bases sitting between them. CDR3 length: 14 residues.

The rearrangement links TRBV10-3 to TRBJ1-2, with TRBD1 matching 9 bases. J lost 2 bases, V lost 6 bases, and 4 bases had no gene match. CDR1 and CDR2 (germline): ENHRY, SYGVKD. CDR3 size: 14 residues. This CDR3 is CAIRQGQGNYGYTF. CDR3 nucleotide sequence: TGTGCCATCAGGCAGGGACAGGGAAACTATGGCTACACCTTC.